The entry below describes one T cell receptor (beta chain). The clone's antigen remains unknown. No base-level quality is on record; no much larger clone is a single base apart. Libraries were prepared through multiplex PCR. Reads for this sample came from an Illumina HiSeq 4000. iRepertoire HTBI primers and Arm-PCR amplification of CDR3 regions were used to construct TCR beta libraries. Before sequencing, the PCR products went through gel purification. Per the authors' processing: Across samples, about 64 TRBV and 13 to 15 TRBJ segments were identified and used for gene usage analysis of CDR3 amino acid clonotypes. Filtered high-quality paired reads were merged into contigs using COPE and FqMerger. BLAST was used to align contigs to IMGT TRBV, TRBD and TRBJ reference genes, with CDR3 defined following IMGT. Any clonotype with a frequency above 0.1% was classified as a highly expanded clone. Shannon entropy was used to measure repertoire diversity, and the Gini coefficient was used to measure V-J evenness. A clonotype found in more than one individual was treated as public. In-frame beta chains were kept once TCRdb had trimmed the public reads at Q25 with fastp and called clones with MiXCR. Each CDR3 protein appears once, grouped with its most common genes and DNA. These V and J calls derive from TCRdb rather than the authors' analysis. The sample has roughly 350,000 distinct CDR3 sequences on record, 15% to 20% of them singletons. 20% of the sample belongs to the ten largest clones.

The sample belongs to a study of regulatory T cells in long-lasting Graves disease (dated by TCRdb to the early 2020s). Study-level background: Newly diagnosed Graves' disease patients had taken antithyroid drugs for less than 3 months. This study used TCR sequencing and RNA sequencing of peripheral blood to compare persistent Graves' disease patients against newly diagnosed Graves' disease patients. A total of around 33 samples underwent TCR sequencing, from some 13 patients with persistent Graves' disease and around 20 patients with newly diagnosed Graves' disease. The study was conducted in China and was registered as a clinical trial. What the study reported, not specific to this receptor: Preferential use of TRBV28, TRBJ1-2 and TRBJ2-5 was observed in persistent disease, whereas TRBV20-1 and TRBJ2-1 were favored in newly diagnosed disease. The small sample size was acknowledged by the authors as a limitation that may reduce accuracy. Only the TCR beta chain was sequenced and analyzed. Compared with newly diagnosed patients, persistent Graves' disease patients had lower TCR Shannon entropy and fewer highly expanded clones, which suggests clonal expansion. A larger number of public clonotypes was shared among persistent patients (more than 2,500) than among newly diagnosed patients (roughly 1,000). Because the primary lesion, thyroid tissue, could not be accessed, the study looked at peripheral blood alone.

The sample's time point label, in plain terms: newly diagnosed GD, antithyroid drugs for less than 3 months. For both TCR sequencing and RNA sequencing, RNA was extracted from PBMCs in TRIzol. Graves' disease was diagnosed according to American Thyroid Association guidelines. Recruitment of patients was carried out at an endocrinology department in Xi'an, China. Each patient gave approximately 10 milliliters of peripheral blood, collected in an EDTA anticoagulant tube. Ficoll Paque Plus density gradient separation was used to isolate PBMCs, and no additional T cell sorting was done. An Agilent 2100 Bioanalyzer and agarose gel were used to check RNA quality, and a NanoDrop 2000 was used to measure RNA concentration. The germline V gene provides CDR1 MDHEN and CDR2 SYDVKM. There are 13 amino acids in the CDR3, from cysteine to phenylalanine inclusive. Just CDR3 DNA is preserved here, 39 bases in frame from base 1. V is cut by 8 bases and J by 4 bases, and the space between the germline ends is 14 bases.

The same data also went into a second study, on T cells in Graves' hyperthyroidism and ophthalmopathy. As described in the second report: Graves' hyperthyroidism was defined as stable when no progression to ophthalmopathy occurred over 18 months of follow-up. Hyperthyroidism patients were newly diagnosed, had a disease duration of under 2 months, and were aged 18 to 65 years. The study excluded patients with uncontrolled infections, other autoimmune diseases, pregnancy or lactation. Diagnoses were based on clinical symptoms, serum thyroxine and TRAb, thyroid ultrasound and orbital computed tomography. A first-round RT-PCR of the TCR CDR3 used the HTBI primer set with the Qiagen OneStep RT-PCR kit. Most expanded thyroid clonotypes (frequency above 0.001) were also detected in blood, suggesting blood repertoires may reflect thyroid immune responses. Ophthalmopathy was separated from stable hyperthyroidism by a 13 V-J signature model, with 85% to 90% sensitivity and approximately 84% specificity obtained in cross-validation and 80%/75% obtained in testing. In validation, the model predicted progression to ophthalmopathy a median of about 6.5 months before onset, with about 64% sensitivity and roughly 72% specificity. A discovery cohort of approximately 97 patients, about 40 with Graves' ophthalmopathy and over 55 with stable Graves' hyperthyroidism, was used to find distinguishing TCR V-J signatures. Prospective prediction of ophthalmopathy was tested in an independent validation cohort consisting of under 20 hyperthyroidism patients and some 17 patients who later progressed to ophthalmopathy. The 100 or so discovery patients were randomly split 7:3 into training and test sets. Thyroid tissue and blood T-cell repertoires from more than five Graves' hyperthyroidism patients were also compared in the study. After blood sampling, hyperthyroidism patients were treated with methimazole at a starting dose of 30 mg daily, and ophthalmopathy patients were treated with high-dose intravenous methylprednisolone. The libraries were constructed in a second round of multiplex PCR and then size-selected and purified. Paired-end sequencing of the libraries was performed with 100 bp reads on an Illumina HiSeq2000. SOAPnuke was used to process the raw data, removing reads that contained adapters or uncalled bases, had a mean Phred below 15, or lacked an exact match to the constant primer or identifier. COPE v1.2.5 was used to merge high-quality paired reads, and clonotypes were defined as unique nucleotide sequences. MiTCR v1.1 was used to align the clonotypes against IMGT TRBV, TRBD and TRBJ reference segments. The analysis was restricted to V-J combinations with a frequency above 0.0001, which together covered just over 98% of the repertoires. A TCS score was defined as the ratio of F50 (clonal expansion) to E x V (chaos), with BLOSUM62-based TCRdist applied between CDR3 peptides within each V-J. Welch's t-statistics and random forest reduced 500 to 650 V-J features to 10 to 15, which were used in a naive Bayes classifier (R e1071). Sample size was not statistically predetermined, and blinding of investigators to group allocation was not performed. TCR Vbeta CDR3 sequencing of 135 peripheral blood samples (fewer than 45 ophthalmopathy, 75 to 80 hyperthyroidism and some 17 progressor patients) is reported in the paper.

The rearranged chain carries TRBV28 and TRBJ1-1; no D gene can be assigned with confidence. The receptor's source is a woman under 30 with Graves disease. Donor details come from another sample of the same person, matched by shared clones. The sample here was peripheral blood mononuclear cells (PBMCs), taken at new diagnosis, from a patient treated with antithyroid drugs. The DNA sequence follows: TGTGCCAGCGCCGCTAACCTACGCACTGAAGCTTTCTTT. Protein translation: CASAANLRTEAFF.